A single sample is the source of the 2 T cell receptor beta chains below, sequenced in a study of blood T cell repertoires in COVID-19. Assay: immunoSEQ multiplex PCR; the TCRdb copy retains only in-frame clones and omits some. The sample lists approximately 89,000 clones, roughly 80% occurring once. The sample consisted of peripheral blood. These receptors all stem from an elderly woman with acute or convalescent COVID-19.

The chain employs TRBV4-2 and TRBJ1-1, with 7 bases matching TRBD1. V dropped 5 bases and J dropped 2; count of bases not matched to a gene: 5. The germline gives CDR1 LGHNA, CDR2 YNFKEQ. CDR3 size: 14 residues. The CDR3 loop is CASSIQGTNTEAFF. CDR3 DNA sequence: TGTGCCAGCAGCATACAGGGGACCAACACTGAAGCTTTCTTT.

The chain recombines TRBV29-1 with TRBJ2-2; 8 positions match TRBD1. The CDR3 loop spans 13 amino acids. Germline CDR1 is SQVTM and CDR2 is ANQGSEA. V dropped 7 bases and J dropped 2; count of bases not matched to a gene: 3. The CDR3, as DNA: TGCAGCGCGGGACAGGTTAACACCGGGGAGCTGTTTTTT. Its protein is CSAGQVNTGELFF.